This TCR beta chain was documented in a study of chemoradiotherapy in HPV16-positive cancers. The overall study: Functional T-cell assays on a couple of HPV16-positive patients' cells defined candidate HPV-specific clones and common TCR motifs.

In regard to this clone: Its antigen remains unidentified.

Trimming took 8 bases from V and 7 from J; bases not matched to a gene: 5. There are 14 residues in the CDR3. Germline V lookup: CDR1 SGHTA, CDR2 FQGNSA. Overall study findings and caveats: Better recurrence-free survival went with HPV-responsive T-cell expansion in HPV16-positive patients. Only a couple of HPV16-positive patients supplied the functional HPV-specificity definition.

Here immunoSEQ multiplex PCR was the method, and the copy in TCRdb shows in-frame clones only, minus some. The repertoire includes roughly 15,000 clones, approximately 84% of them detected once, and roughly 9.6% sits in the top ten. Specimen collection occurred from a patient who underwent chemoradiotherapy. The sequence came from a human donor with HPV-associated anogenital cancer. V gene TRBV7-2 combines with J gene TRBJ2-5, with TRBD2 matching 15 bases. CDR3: CASGTSGGQGTQYF. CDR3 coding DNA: TGTGCCAGCGGGACTAGCGGGGGGCAGGGGACCCAGTACTTC.